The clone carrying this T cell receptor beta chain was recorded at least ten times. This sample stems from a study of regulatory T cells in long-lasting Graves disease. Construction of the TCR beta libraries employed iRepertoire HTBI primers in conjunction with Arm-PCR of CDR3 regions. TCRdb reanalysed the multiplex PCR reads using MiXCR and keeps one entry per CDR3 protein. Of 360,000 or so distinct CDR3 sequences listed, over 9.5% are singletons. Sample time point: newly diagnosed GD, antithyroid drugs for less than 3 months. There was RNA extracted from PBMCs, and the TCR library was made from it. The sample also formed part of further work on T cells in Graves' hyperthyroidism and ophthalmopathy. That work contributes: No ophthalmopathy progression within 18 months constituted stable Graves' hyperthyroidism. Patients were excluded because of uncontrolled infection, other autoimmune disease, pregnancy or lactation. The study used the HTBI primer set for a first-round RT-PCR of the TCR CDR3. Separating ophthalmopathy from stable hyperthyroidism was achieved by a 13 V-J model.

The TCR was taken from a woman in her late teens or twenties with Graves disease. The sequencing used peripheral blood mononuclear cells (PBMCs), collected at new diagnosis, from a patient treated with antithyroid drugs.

This CDR3 is CASSIQVPAYEQYF. The CDR3 DNA reads as TGTGCCAGTAGTATCCAGGTTCCCGCGTACGAGCAGTACTTC. The chain employs TRBV19 and TRBJ2-7; D gene ambiguous. CDR3 length equals 14 residues. From germline, CDR1 is LNHDA and CDR2 SQIVND (reference sequence). Trimming removed 3 bases from V and 4 bases from J, with 13 bases in between.